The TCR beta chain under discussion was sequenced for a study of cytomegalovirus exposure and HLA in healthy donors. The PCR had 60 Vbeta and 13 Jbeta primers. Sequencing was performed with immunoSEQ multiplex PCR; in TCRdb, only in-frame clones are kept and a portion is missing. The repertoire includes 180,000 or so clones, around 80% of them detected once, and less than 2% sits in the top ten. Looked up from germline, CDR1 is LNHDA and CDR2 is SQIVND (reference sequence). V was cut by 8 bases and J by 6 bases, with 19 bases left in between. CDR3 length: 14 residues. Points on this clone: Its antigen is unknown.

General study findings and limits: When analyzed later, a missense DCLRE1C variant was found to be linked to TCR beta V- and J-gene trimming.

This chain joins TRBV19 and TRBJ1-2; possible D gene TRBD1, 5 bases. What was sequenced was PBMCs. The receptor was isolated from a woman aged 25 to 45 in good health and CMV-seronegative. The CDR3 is CASSSATGIDGYTF. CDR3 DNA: TGTGCCAGTTCTTCCGCTACAGGTATCGATGGCTACACCTTC.